Listed below are T cell receptor beta chains from one sample, sequenced in a study of T cells after yellow fever vaccination. TCRdb processed the 5' RACE reads anew with MiXCR; each CDR3 protein has one entry. This sample has 300,000 or so distinct CDR3 sequences, with around 13% found just once. Sample: CD4+ T cells sorted from PBMCs, taken 45 days after the yellow fever booster vaccination. Receptor source: a man aged 30-40 years who received the YFV17D yellow fever vaccine. Both conserved end residues are part of each CDR3. D genes are given only for firm matches. The size field is filled for only some rows; it gives once, few, many or a size class.

j_gene,abundance,v_gene,d_gene,CDR3nt,CDR3aa
TRBJ2-3,NA,TRBV5-1,NA,TGCGCCAGCAGCCAACAGGGCAGGGATACGCAGTATTTT,CASSQQGRDTQYF
TRBJ2-7,few,TRBV5-1,TRBD2,TGCGCCAGCAGCCTGTCCGCCACTAGCGGCCTTTACGAGCAGTACTTC,CASSLSATSGLYEQYF
TRBJ2-7,NA,TRBV3-1,TRBD2,TGTGCCAGCAGGGGGACGGGACTAGCGGGACACGAGCAGTACTTC,CASRGTGLAGHEQYF
TRBJ1-1,few,TRBV12-3/TRBV12-4,NA,TGTGCCAGCAGTTCCTCGGACAGGAACACTGAAGCTTTCTTT,CASSSSDRNTEAFF
TRBJ2-3,NA,TRBV3-1,TRBD2,TGTGCCAGCAGTAGCGGGAGTGCAGATACGCAGTATTTT,CASSSGSADTQYF
TRBJ2-5,few,TRBV18,NA,TGTGCCAGCTCGCAAGGACAGAAGCAAGAGACCCAGTACTTC,CASSQGQKQETQYF
TRBJ1-6,few,TRBV27,NA,TGTGCCAGCAAAACGCGGTCCTATAATTCACCCCTCCACTTT,CASKTRSYNSPLHF
TRBJ2-7,few,TRBV5-1,NA,TGCGCCAGCAGCTTGGCCACAGAATACGAGCAGTACTTC,CASSLATEYEQYF
TRBJ2-3,few,TRBV5-1,TRBD2,TGCGCCAGCAGCCGGGAGCGGGACCTAGGAGATACGCAGTATTTT,CASSRERDLGDTQYF
TRBJ1-5,NA,TRBV18,TRBD1,TGTGCCAGCTCTCCGTTGGGGACAGGGGGCAATCAGCCCCAGCATTTT,CASSPLGTGGNQPQHF
TRBJ2-1,few,TRBV7-2,TRBD2,TGTGCCAGCAGCTCCGTACCGGGACTAGCGGAGCAGTTCTTC,CASSSVPGLAEQFF
TRBJ2-6,few,TRBV29-1,NA,TGCAGCGCAATACAGGGCTCTGGGGCCAACGTCCTGACTTTC,CSAIQGSGANVLTF
TRBJ1-5,NA,TRBV6-5,NA,TGTGCCAGCAGTACCAGACAGAAAGCGGGGCCCCAGCATTTT,CASSTRQKAGPQHF
TRBJ2-5,NA,TRBV5-5,TRBD1,TGTGCCAGCAGCCCGGGACAGGGGGTTCAAGAGACCCAGTACTTC,CASSPGQGVQETQYF
TRBJ2-3,NA,TRBV20-1,NA,TGCAGTGCTATCCCCCCTAGCGGCACAGATACGCAGTATTTT,CSAIPPSGTDTQYF
TRBJ2-7,once,TRBV6-1,NA,TGTGCCAGCAGCCGCAGACGGGACTACGAGCAGTACTTC,CASSRRRDYEQYF
TRBJ2-1,few,TRBV20-1,TRBD2,TGCAGTGCTGACCGTAGCGGGAGGGCAAATGAGCAGTTCTTC,CSADRSGRANEQFF
TRBJ2-4,few,TRBV7-2,NA,TGTGCCAGCAGCGGGGCTCTTCCAGGGGACATTCAGTACTTC,CASSGALPGDIQYF
TRBJ2-7,many,TRBV20-1,TRBD2,TGCAGTGCTAGTGTGTCTAGCGGGAGCCAGGAGCAGTACTTC,CSASVSSGSQEQYF
TRBJ2-5,many,TRBV28,NA,TGTGCCAGCACCGAACCCGGAGAGACCCAGTACTTC,CASTEPGETQYF
TRBJ2-3,many,TRBV7-2,NA,TGTGCCAGCAGCCCCCAGCGAGATACGCAGTATTTT,CASSPQRDTQYF
TRBJ2-7,few,TRBV5-1,NA,TGCGCCAGCAGTGGATTGAATTCCTACGAGCAGTACTTC,CASSGLNSYEQYF
TRBJ2-3,NA,TRBV20-1,NA,TGCAGTGCTAGTAAAGAGACAGATACGCAGTATTTT,CSASKETDTQYF
TRBJ2-2,NA,TRBV4-3,NA,TGCGCCAGCAGCCAAGGGCTGGGGGCCGGGGAGCTGTTTTTT,CASSQGLGAGELFF
TRBJ1-2,NA,TRBV29-1,TRBD1,TGCAGCGTTGAAGATAGACAGGGAGTCACCTTC,CSVEDRQGVTF
TRBJ2-5,NA,TRBV15,NA,TGTGCCACCAGCAGAGATTGGGGAGAGACCCAGTACTTC,CATSRDWGETQYF
TRBJ1-1,NA,TRBV5-1,NA,TGCGCCAGCAGCTTGGAAGGGCGGGGGAACACTGAAGCTTTCTTT,CASSLEGRGNTEAFF
TRBJ2-7,NA,TRBV20-1,NA,TGCAGTGCTAGTGGGCTCAGGGTAGGTGCCGAGCAGTACTTC,CSASGLRVGAEQYF
TRBJ2-5,NA,TRBV11-2,NA,TGTGCCAGCAGGTACAGGTTCGGGGAGACCCAGTACTTC,CASRYRFGETQYF
TRBJ1-1,NA,TRBV5-1,NA,TGCGCCAGCAGCTGGACCGGGGAAGGTACTGAAGCTTTCTTT,CASSWTGEGTEAFF
TRBJ2-1,NA,TRBV5-4,TRBD2,TGTGCCAGCAGCTCCCCCAGCGGGAGGGCCTTGAATGAGCAGTTCTTC,CASSSPSGRALNEQFF
TRBJ2-1,few,TRBV20-1,NA,TGCAGTGCTAGAGAACCGAGGGTGTACAATGAGCAGTTCTTC,CSAREPRVYNEQFF
TRBJ2-5,few,TRBV20-1,NA,TGCAGTGCCTCCGTTCCTTACGAACAAGAGACCCAGTACTTC,CSASVPYEQETQYF
TRBJ2-1,many,TRBV20-1,TRBD2,TGCAGTGCTCAGAGCGGGAGGTCCTACAATGAGCAGTTCTTC,CSAQSGRSYNEQFF
TRBJ2-3,few,TRBV12-5,TRBD2,TGTGCTAGTGGTCTCGGGACTCCTAAGACTAGCGGTCCTAGCACAGATACGCAGTATTTT,CASGLGTPKTSGPSTDTQYF
TRBJ1-1,few,TRBV18,NA,TGTGCCAGCTCACCACAGGGGCTGGTCACTGAAGCTTTCTTT,CASSPQGLVTEAFF
TRBJ1-4,NA,TRBV6-5,NA,TGTGCCAGCAGTTTCCGCGGGAGACCTAATGAAAAACTGTTTTTT,CASSFRGRPNEKLFF
TRBJ1-5,many,TRBV7-2,TRBD1,TGTGCCAGCAGCTCCGGGACAGATAGCAATCAGCCCCAGCATTTT,CASSSGTDSNQPQHF
TRBJ2-3,few,TRBV3-1,NA,TGTGCCAGCAGCCAAGATCCCCTACCGGCGCAGTATTTT,CASSQDPLPAQYF
TRBJ1-1,NA,TRBV7-2,NA,TGTGCCAGCAGCTTACAGTCCATACCAAGAGCTTTCTTT,CASSLQSIPRAFF
TRBJ2-1,few,TRBV20-1,NA,TGCAGTGCCCCGAGCAGTCTAGATAATGAGCAGTTCTTC,CSAPSSLDNEQFF
TRBJ2-1,NA,TRBV20-1,NA,TGCAGTGCCAGAGATGGGAGTGAGCAGTTCTTC,CSARDGSEQFF
TRBJ2-5,few,TRBV2,TRBD2,TGTGCCAGCATTGTGGGAGGGCCGGGAGAGACCCAGTACTTC,CASIVGGPGETQYF
TRBJ2-7,NA,TRBV12-3/TRBV12-4,NA,TGTGCCAGCAGCACGTCGGGTTTCCGCGAGCAGTACTTC,CASSTSGFREQYF
TRBJ2-7,few,TRBV18,TRBD2,TGTGCCAGCTCACCACCGGGGGCTAGCGGGAGATACGAGCAGTACTTC,CASSPPGASGRYEQYF
TRBJ2-3,few,TRBV20-1,TRBD1,TGCAGTGCTAGCCAGACAAGGGGGCGGGTTGGTTCCACCACAGATACGCAGTATTTT,CSASQTRGRVGSTTDTQYF
TRBJ2-7,few,TRBV5-1,TRBD2,TGCGCCAGCGGGACTAGCGGGGAAATCTACGAGCAGTACTTC,CASGTSGEIYEQYF
TRBJ2-3,few,TRBV27,NA,TGTGCCAGCAGTTCGGCAGGGAAGGCAGATACGCAGTATTTT,CASSSAGKADTQYF
TRBJ2-1,NA,TRBV4-3,NA,TGCGCCAGCAGCCAAGTGGGCCTCTTGAGCGGAGGAGAGCAGTTCTTC,CASSQVGLLSGGEQFF
TRBJ2-2,few,TRBV7-2,NA,TGTGCCAGCAGCTTCCGGCAGGTCGGGAACACCGGGGAGCTGTTTTTT,CASSFRQVGNTGELFF
TRBJ2-7,NA,TRBV9,NA,TGTGCCAGCAGCGTAGATAGGGACACTTACGAGCAGTACTTC,CASSVDRDTYEQYF
TRBJ2-3,NA,TRBV9,NA,TGTGCCAGCAGCGTCCCGGGGGTGCGAGATACGCAGTATTTT,CASSVPGVRDTQYF
TRBJ2-1,few,TRBV5-1,TRBD2,TGCGCCAGCAAAAGCACTAGCGAACTATCCTGGTCCTTC,CASKSTSELSWSF
TRBJ1-1,few,TRBV5-1,NA,TGCGCCAGCAGCTTGGCCCAGGGGTCGGGGACTGAAGCTTTCTTT,CASSLAQGSGTEAFF
TRBJ2-1,many,TRBV6-1,TRBD2,TGTGCCACCCGACGCGGGAGCTCCTACAATGAGCAGTTCTTC,CATRRGSSYNEQFF
TRBJ2-3,few,TRBV29-1,TRBD2,TGCAGCGCCATAGCGGGAAGCACAGATACGCAGTATTTT,CSAIAGSTDTQYF
TRBJ1-2,NA,TRBV15,TRBD1,TGTGCCACCAGCAGAACAGGGGGCGCGGACTATGGCTACACCTTC,CATSRTGGADYGYTF